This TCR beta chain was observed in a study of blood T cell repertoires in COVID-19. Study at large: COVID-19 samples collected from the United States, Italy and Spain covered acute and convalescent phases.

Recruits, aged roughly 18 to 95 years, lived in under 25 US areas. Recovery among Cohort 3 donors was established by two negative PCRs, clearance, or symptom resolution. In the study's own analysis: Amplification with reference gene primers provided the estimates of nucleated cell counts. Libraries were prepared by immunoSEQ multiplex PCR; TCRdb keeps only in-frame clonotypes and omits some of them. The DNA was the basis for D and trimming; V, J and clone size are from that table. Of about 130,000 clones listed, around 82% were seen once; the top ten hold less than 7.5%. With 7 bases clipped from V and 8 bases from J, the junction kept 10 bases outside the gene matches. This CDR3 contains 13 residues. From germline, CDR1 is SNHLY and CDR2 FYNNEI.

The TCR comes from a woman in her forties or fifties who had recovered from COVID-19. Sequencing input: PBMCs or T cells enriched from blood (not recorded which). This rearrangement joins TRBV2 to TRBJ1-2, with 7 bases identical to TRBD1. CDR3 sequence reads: CASNLDRAEGYTF. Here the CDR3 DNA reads TGTGCCAGCAATCTAGACAGGGCTGAAGGCTACACCTTC. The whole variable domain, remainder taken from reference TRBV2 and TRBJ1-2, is EPEVTQTPSHQVTQMGQEVILRCVPISNHLYFYWYRQILGQKVEFLVSFYNNEISEKSEIFDDQFSVERPDGSNFTLKIRSTKLEDSAMYFCASNLDRAEGYTFGSGTRLTVV.